This T cell receptor beta chain was sequenced in a study of blood T cell repertoires in COVID-19. Study summary: Samples taken during acute and convalescent COVID-19 were collected in the United States, Italy and Spain.

CDR1 and CDR2 (germline): SGHVS, FQNEAQ. The length of the CDR3 is 15 residues. V was clipped by 0 bases and J by 5 bases; unmatched bases: 3. Generated by immunoSEQ multiplex PCR, the TCRdb table keeps only in-frame clones and is missing some. Seen here are 170,000 or so clones, roughly 83% observed once, and the top ten hold around an eighth. This rearrangement joins TRBV7-8 to TRBJ2-2, with 7 bases matching TRBD2. The receptor comes from a man aged 18 to 29 with active or convalescent COVID-19. The source material was peripheral blood. CDR3 protein: CASSLAELATGELFF. Here the CDR3 DNA reads TGTGCCAGCAGCTTAGCTGAACTAGCGACCGGGGAGCTGTTTTTT.